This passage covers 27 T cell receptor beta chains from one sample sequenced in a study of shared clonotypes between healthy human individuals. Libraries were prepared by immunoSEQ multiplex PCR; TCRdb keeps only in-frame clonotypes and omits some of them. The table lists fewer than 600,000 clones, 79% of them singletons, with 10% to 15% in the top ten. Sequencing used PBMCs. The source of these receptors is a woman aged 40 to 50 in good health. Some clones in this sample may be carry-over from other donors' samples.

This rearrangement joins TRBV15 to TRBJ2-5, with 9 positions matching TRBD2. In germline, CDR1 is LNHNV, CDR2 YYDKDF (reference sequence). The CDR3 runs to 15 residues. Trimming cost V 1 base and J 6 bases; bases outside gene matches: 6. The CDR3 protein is CATSRGAGGPQTQYF. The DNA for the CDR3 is TGTGCCACCAGCAGAGGGGCGGGAGGGCCGCAGACCCAGTACTTC.

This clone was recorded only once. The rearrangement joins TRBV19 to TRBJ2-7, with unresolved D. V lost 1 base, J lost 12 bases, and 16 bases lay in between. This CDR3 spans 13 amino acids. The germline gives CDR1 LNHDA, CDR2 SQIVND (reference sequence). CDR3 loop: CASSIGVGQEMYF. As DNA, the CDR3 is TGTGCCAGTAGTATAGGGGTCGGGCAGGAGATGTACTTC.

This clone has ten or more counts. The CDR3 reads CAWSMGADTQYF. CDR3 DNA: TGTGCCTGGAGTATGGGAGCAGATACGCAGTATTTT. V gene TRBV30 combines with J gene TRBJ2-3; TRBD2 is a possible D gene (5 bases). Per the germline V gene, CDR1 is GTSNPN and CDR2 is SVGIG (reference sequence). The CDR3 consists of 12 residues. Trimming removed 2 bases at V and 4 bases at J, with 7 bases between.

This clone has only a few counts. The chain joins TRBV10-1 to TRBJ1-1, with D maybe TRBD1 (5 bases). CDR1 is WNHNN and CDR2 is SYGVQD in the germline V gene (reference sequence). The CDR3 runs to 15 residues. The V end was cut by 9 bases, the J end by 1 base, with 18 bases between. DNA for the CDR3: TGCGCCAGGAACGGGACCGCGAATGAGAACACTGAAGCTTTCTTT. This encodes CARNGTANENTEAFF.

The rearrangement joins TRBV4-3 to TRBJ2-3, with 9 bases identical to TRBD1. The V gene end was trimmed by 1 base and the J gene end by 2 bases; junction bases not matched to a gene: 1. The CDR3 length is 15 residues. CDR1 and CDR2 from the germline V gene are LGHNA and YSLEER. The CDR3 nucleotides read TGCGCCAGCAGCCAAGGACAGGGGGTCACAGATACGCAGTATTTT. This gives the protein CASSQGQGVTDTQYF.

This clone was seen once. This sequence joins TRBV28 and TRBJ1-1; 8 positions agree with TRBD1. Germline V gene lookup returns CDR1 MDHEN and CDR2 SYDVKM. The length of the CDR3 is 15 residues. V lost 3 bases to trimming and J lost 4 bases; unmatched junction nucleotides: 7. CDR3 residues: CASSLRTGLSTEAFF. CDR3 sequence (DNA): TGTGCCAGCAGTTTGCGGACAGGGCTAAGCACTGAAGCTTTCTTT.

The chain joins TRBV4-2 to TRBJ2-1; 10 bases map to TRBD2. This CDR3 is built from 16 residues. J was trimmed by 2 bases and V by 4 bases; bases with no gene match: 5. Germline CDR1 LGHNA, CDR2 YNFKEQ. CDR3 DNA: TGTGCCAGCAGCCCGCTAGCGGGAGAGGCCTACAATGAGCAGTTCTTC. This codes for CASSPLAGEAYNEQFF.

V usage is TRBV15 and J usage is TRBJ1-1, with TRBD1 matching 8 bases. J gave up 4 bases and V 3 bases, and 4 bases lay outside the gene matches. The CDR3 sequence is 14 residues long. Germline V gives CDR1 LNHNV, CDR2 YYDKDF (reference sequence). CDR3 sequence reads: CATSSGRGPTEAFF. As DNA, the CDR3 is TGTGCCACCAGCAGTGGCAGGGGGCCCACTGAAGCTTTCTTT. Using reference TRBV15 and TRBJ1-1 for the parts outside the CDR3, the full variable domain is DAMVIQNPRYQVTQFGKPVTLSCSQTLNHNVMYWYQQKSSQAPKLLFHYYDKDFNNEADTPDNFQSRRPNTSFCFLDIRSPGLGDTAMYLCATSSGRGPTEAFFGQGTRLTVV.

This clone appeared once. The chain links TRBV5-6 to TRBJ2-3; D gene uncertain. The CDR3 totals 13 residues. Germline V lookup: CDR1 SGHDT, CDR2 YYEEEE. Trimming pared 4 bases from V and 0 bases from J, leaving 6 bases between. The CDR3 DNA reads TGTGCCAGCAGCGACGTAAGCACAGATACGCAGTATTTT. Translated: CASSDVSTDTQYF.

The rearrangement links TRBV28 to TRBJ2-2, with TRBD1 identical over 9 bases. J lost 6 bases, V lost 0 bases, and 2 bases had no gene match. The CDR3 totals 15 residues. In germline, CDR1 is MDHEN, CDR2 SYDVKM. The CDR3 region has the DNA TGTGCCAGCAGTTTATGGGGACAGGGACCCGGGGAGCTGTTTTTT. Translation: CASSLWGQGPGELFF.

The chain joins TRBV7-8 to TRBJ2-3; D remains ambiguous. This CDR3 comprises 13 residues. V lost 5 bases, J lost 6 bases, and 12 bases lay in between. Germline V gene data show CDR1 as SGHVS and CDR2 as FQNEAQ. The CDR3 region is CASSHPNEDTQYF. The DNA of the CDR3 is TGTGCCAGCAGCCACCCCAATGAGGATACGCAGTATTTT.

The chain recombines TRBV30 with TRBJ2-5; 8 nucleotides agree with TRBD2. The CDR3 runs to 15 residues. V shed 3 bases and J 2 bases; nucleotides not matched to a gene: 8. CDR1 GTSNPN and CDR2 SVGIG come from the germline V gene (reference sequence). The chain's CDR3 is CAWSRLAGPQETQYF. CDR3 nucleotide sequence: TGTGCCTGGAGCCGGCTAGCGGGCCCGCAAGAGACCCAGTACTTC.

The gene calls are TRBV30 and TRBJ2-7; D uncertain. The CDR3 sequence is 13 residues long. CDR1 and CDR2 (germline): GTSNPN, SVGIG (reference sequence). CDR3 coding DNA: TGTGCTTTGGACCCCGGGCAATCCTACGAGCAGTACTTC. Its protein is CALDPGQSYEQYF.

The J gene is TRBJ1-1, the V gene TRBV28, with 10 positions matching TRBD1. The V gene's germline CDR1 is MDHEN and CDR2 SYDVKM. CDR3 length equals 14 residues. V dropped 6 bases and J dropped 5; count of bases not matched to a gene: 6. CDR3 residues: CASRGDRGRTEAFF. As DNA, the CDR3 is TGTGCCAGCAGAGGGGACAGGGGTAGGACTGAAGCTTTCTTT.

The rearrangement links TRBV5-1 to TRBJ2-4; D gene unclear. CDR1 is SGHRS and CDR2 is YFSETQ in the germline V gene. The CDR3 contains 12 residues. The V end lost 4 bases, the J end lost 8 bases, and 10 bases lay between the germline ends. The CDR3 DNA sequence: TGCGCCAGCAGCATGCGGTCGGACATTCAGTACTTC. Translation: CASSMRSDIQYF.

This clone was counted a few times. CDR3 region: CASSLDRRTGVEAFF. CDR3 DNA sequence: TGTGCCAGCAGCTTAGACCGGCGGACTGGCGTTGAAGCTTTCTTT. J is TRBJ1-1 and V is TRBV7-9; D is ambiguous. Germline assignment: CDR1 SEHNR and CDR2 FQNEAQ (reference sequence). The CDR3 is 15 residues long. V shed 1 base and J shed 7 bases, with 16 bases lying between them.

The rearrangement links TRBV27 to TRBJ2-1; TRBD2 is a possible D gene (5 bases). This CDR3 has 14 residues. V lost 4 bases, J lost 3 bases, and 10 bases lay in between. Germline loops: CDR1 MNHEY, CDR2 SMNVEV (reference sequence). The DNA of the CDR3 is TGTGCCAGCAGTTCGACCGCGGGCTACAATGAGCAGTTCTTC. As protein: CASSSTAGYNEQFF.

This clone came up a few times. The CDR3 is CASSKTNPERSYGYTF. Here the CDR3 DNA reads TGTGCCAGCAGCAAAACGAATCCAGAACGGAGCTATGGCTACACCTTC. The V and J genes are TRBV21-1 and TRBJ1-2. TRBV21-1 is a recognized pseudogene. The CDR3 extends over 16 amino acids.

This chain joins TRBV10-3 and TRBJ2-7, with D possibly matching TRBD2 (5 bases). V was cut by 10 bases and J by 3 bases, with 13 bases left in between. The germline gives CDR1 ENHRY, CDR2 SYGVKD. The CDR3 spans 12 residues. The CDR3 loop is CANKGTSYEQYF. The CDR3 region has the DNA TGTGCCAACAAGGGTACTAGCTACGAGCAGTACTTC.

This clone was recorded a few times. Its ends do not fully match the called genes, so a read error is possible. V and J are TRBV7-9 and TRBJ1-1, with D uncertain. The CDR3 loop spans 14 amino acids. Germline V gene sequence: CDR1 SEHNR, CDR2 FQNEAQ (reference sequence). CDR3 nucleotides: TGTGCCAGCACTATCCGGAGCGGGAACTCTGAAGCTTTCTTT. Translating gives CASTIRSGNSEAFF.

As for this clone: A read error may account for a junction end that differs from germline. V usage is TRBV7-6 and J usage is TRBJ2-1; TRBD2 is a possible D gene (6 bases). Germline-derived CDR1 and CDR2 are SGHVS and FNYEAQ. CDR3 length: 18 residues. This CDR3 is CASSLAGGLSRIYDEQFF. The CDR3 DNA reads TGTGCCAGCAGCTTAGCGGGGGGACTGTCCCGGATCTACGATGAGCAGTTCTTC.

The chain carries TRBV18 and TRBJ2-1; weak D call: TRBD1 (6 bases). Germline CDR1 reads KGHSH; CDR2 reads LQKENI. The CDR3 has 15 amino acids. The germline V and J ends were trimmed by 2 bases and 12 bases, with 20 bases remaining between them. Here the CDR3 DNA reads TGTGCCAGCTCACCAAACGTCCCGGGACAAAGTATGCAGTTCTTC. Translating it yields CASSPNVPGQSMQFF.

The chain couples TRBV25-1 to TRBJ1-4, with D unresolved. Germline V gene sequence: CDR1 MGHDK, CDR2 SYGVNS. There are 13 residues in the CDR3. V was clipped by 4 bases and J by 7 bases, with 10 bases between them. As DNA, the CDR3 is TGTGCCAGCAGTGGCGCAGCCTTTGAAAAACTGTTTTTT. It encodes CASSGAAFEKLFF.

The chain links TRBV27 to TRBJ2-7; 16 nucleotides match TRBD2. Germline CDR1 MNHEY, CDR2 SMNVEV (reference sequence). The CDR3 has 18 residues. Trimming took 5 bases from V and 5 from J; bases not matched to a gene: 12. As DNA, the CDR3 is TGTGCCAGCAGTCTCCGACTCGGGACTAGCGGGAGGGGACACGAGCAGTACTTC. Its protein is CASSLRLGTSGRGHEQYF.

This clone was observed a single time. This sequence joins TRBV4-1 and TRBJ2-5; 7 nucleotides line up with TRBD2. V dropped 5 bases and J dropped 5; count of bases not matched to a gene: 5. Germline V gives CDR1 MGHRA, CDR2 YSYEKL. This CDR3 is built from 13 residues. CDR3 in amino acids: CASSWTRGETQYF. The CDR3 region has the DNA TGCGCCAGCAGCTGGACTAGGGGTGAGACCCAGTACTTC.

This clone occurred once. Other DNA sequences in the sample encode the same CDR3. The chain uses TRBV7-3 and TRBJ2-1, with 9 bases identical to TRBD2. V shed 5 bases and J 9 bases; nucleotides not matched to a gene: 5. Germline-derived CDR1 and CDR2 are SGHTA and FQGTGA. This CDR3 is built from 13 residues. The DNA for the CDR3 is TGTGCCAGCAGCCCCGGGACTAGCTTTGAGCAGTTCTTC. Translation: CASSPGTSFEQFF.

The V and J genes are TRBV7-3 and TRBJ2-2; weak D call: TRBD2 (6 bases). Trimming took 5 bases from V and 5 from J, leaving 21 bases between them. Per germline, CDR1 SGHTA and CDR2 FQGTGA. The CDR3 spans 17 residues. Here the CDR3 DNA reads TGTGCCAGCAGCCTCCAGCCCCCCGGGAGTCTTACCGGGGAGCTGTTTTTT. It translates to CASSLQPPGSLTGELFF. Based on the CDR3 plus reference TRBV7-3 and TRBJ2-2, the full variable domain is GAGVSQTPSNKVTEKGKYVELRCDPISGHTALYWYRQSLGQGPEFLIYFQGTGAADDSGLPNDRFFAVRPEGSVSTLKIQRTERGDSAVYLCASSLQPPGSLTGELFFGEGSRLTVL.